This T cell receptor (beta chain) appears in the sequencing data of a study of T cell repertoires in cytomegalovirus infection. Findings and limits, study-wide: Individuals carrying CMV plus the relevant HLA were identified by cumulative frequency of public TCR beta families.

Germline CDR1 DFQATT, CDR2 SNEGSKA (reference sequence). The CDR3 spans 16 residues. Trimming took 0 bases from V and 1 from J, leaving 12 bases between them. This clonotype was detected only a few times. Its antigen is undetermined. TCRdb re-analysed the reads in MiXCR, keeping a single row per CDR3 protein. The sample shows about 460,000 distinct CDR3 sequences, around 11% of them seen only once. Sequenced: PBMCs. The chain combines TRBV20-1 with TRBJ2-2; a possible D gene is TRBD1 (6 bases). The TCR originated in a human donor in good health (CMV status not recorded). Some clones in this sample may be carry-over from other donors' samples. CDR3 loop: CSARDPGQLNTGELFF. The CDR3 DNA is TGCAGTGCTAGAGATCCCGGACAGCTGAACACCGGGGAGCTGTTTTTT.